A selection of T cell receptor beta chains follows, all from one sample in a study of blood T cells in healthy people across ages. From the 5' RACE reads, TCRdb called clonotypes with MiXCR, one entry per CDR3 protein. The sample yields 1.5 million to 2 million distinct CDR3 sequences, roughly 32% seen once. Material: blood. These receptors were collected from a woman in her 30s in good health. CDR3s include the opening cysteine and the closing phenylalanine or tryptophan. The D gene is left open where the match is weak.

V: TRBV9
D: -
CDR3: CASSVDLSHEQFF

V: TRBV20-1
D: TRBD2
CDR3: CSALLSGRAEYTQYF

V: TRBV6-2/TRBV6-3
D: -
CDR3: CASSPHQNSPLHF

V: TRBV28
D: TRBD1
CDR3: CASSLGSGPGGSGANVLTF

V: TRBV21-1
D: -
CDR3: CAREAESYEQYF

V: TRBV7-2
D: TRBD1
CDR3: CASSFSGGAFSNQPQHF

V: TRBV7-8
D: TRBD2
CDR3: CASSLDPAGSYEETQYF

V: TRBV10-3
D: TRBD2
CDR3: CAIRNGLAEGNEQFF

V: TRBV28
D: -
CDR3: CASSLLINYGYTF

V: TRBV20-1
D: -
CDR3: CSATQRGTDTQYF

V: TRBV10-3
D: -
CDR3: CAISDGPGTYEQYF

V: TRBV12-3/TRBV12-4
D: TRBD1
CDR3: CASREGQGYYEQYF

V: TRBV7-2
D: -
CDR3: CASSILTAYNEQFF

V: TRBV9
D: -
CDR3: CASSSLNTETQYF

V: TRBV20-1
D: -
CDR3: CSASPGGQRYGYTF

V: TRBV27
D: -
CDR3: CASSLATGSGAFF

V: TRBV12-3/TRBV12-4
D: TRBD2
CDR3: CASSILAGGVTDTQYF

V: TRBV5-1
D: TRBD2
CDR3: CASRRNLAGVGEQFF